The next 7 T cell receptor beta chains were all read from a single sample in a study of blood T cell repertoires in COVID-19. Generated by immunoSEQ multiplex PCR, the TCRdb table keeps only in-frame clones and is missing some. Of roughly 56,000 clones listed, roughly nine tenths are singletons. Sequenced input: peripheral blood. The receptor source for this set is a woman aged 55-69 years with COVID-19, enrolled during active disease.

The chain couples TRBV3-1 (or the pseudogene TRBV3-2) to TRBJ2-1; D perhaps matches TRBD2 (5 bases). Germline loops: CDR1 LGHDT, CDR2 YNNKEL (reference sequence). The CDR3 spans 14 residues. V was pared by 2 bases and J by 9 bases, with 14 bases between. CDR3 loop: CASSQTEGLGEQFF. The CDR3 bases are TGTGCCAGCAGCCAAACAGAGGGTTTAGGTGAGCAGTTCTTC.

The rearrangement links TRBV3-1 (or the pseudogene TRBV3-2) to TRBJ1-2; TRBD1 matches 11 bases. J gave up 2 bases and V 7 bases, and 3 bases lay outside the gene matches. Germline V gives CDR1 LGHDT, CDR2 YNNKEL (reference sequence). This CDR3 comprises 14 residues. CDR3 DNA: TGTGCCAGCACTGGGACAGGGGGAAACTATGGCTACACCTTC. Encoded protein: CASTGTGGNYGYTF.

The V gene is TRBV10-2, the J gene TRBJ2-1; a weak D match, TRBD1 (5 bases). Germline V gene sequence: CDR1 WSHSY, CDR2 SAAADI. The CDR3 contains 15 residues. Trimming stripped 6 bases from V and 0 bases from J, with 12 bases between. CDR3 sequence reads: CASRMTVSSYNEQFF. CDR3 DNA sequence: TGCGCCAGCAGAATGACAGTGAGCTCCTACAATGAGCAGTTCTTC.

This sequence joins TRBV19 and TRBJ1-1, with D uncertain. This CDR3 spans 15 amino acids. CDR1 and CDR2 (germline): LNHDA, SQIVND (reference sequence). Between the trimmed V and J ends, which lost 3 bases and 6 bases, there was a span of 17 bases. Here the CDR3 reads CASSMASARVPEAFF. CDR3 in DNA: TGTGCCAGTAGTATGGCGTCAGCGAGGGTGCCTGAAGCTTTCTTT.

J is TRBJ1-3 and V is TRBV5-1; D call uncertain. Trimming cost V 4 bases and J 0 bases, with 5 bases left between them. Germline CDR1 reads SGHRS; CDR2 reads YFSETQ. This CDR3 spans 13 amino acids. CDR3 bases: TGCGCCAGCAGCGGGAGCTCTGGAAACACCATATATTTT. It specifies CASSGSSGNTIYF.

For the CDR3, the DNA is TGTGCCAGCAGCTTAGGACAGGGGATCGATGAGCAGTTCTTC. Protein product: CASSLGQGIDEQFF. The genes are TRBV7-9 and TRBJ2-1; 8 bases map to TRBD1. The CDR3 totals 14 residues. Germline V gene data show CDR1 as SEHNR and CDR2 as FQNEAQ (reference sequence). V lost 1 base, J lost 8 bases, and 4 bases stayed unmatched.

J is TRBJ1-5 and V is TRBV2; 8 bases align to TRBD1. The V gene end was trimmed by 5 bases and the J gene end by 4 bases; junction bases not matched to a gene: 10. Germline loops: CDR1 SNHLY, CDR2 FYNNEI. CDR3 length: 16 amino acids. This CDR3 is CASSRVDRGGNQPQHF. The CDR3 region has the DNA TGTGCCAGCAGTCGGGTCGACAGGGGAGGAAATCAGCCCCAGCATTTT.